The 25 T cell receptor beta chains in this list originate from one sample, sequenced in a study of Graves' ophthalmopathy and Graves' hyperthyroidism. Using RNA transcripts, the TCR beta CDR3 regions were amplified. HTBI primers were employed in first-round RT-PCR, then a second-round multiplex PCR followed. From the multiplex PCR reads, TCRdb called clonotypes with MiXCR, one entry per CDR3 protein. Of about 410,000 distinct CDR3 sequences detected, around 18% appear once; the ten largest clones hold roughly 1.5%. Sequences were obtained from peripheral blood. All receptors come from a woman aged 18-35 years with Graves' ophthalmopathy.

This clonotype was detected many times. The chain uses TRBV3-1 and TRBJ1-6; perhaps TRBD1 as D (5 bases). Germline CDR1 and CDR2: LGHDT and YNNKEL (reference sequence). Trimming left V 4 bases short and J 10 bases short, with 17 bases between. The CDR3 has 15 residues. The CDR3 region has the DNA TGTGCCAGCAGCCTTGGAAGGGTAAGGGGATCACCCCTCCACTTT. Protein sequence: CASSLGRVRGSPLHF.

Many counts were recorded for this clonotype. The gene calls are TRBV6-1 and TRBJ1-5; D is uncertain. V was clipped by 2 bases and J by 6 bases, with 2 bases between them. The CDR3 covers 11 residues. Germline loops: CDR1 MNHNS, CDR2 SASEGT. The CDR3 spells CASSEFQPQHF. CDR3 DNA: TGTGCCAGCAGTGAATTTCAGCCCCAGCATTTT.

Many counts were recorded for this clonotype. The chain joins TRBV6-2 or TRBV6-3 to TRBJ2-7; perhaps TRBD1 as D (5 bases). This CDR3 spans 11 amino acids. Germline V gene lookup returns CDR1 MNHEY and CDR2 SVGEGT. V was pared by 7 bases and J by 7 bases, with 11 bases between. CDR3 loop: CASTRVSEQYF. The CDR3 nucleotides are TGTGCCAGCACCAGGGTGAGTGAGCAGTACTTC.

This clonotype was detected many times. This CDR3 reads CASSDGVSNQPQHF. The CDR3 DNA reads TGTGCCAGCAGTGACGGGGTTAGCAATCAGCCCCAGCATTTT. The chain carries TRBV2 and TRBJ1-5; D is unresolved. The ends were cut back, 3 bases at V and 0 bases at J, with 6 bases in the middle. The CDR3 is 14 amino acids. CDR1 SNHLY and CDR2 FYNNEI come from the germline V gene.

This clonotype was observed at least ten times. The limits of the CDR3 on the DNA are not certain, so only TCRdb's listed CDR3 is given. CDR3: CASWGRGASYF. This chain uses TRBV7-9 with TRBJ2-7; whether TRBD1, the table's D call, matches the DNA was not checked. From its first to its last residue, the CDR3 has 11 amino acids. The V gene's germline CDR1 is SEHNR and CDR2 FQNEAQ (reference sequence).

The rearrangement links TRBV7-6 to TRBJ2-2; 10 nucleotides match TRBD1. The CDR3 is 16 residues long. Germline lookup yields CDR1 SGHVS and CDR2 FNYEAQ. J was trimmed by 3 bases and V by 5 bases; bases with no gene match: 6. CDR3 sequence: CASSARDRGDTGELFF. CDR3 coding DNA: TGTGCCAGCAGCGCACGGGACAGGGGCGACACCGGGGAGCTGTTTTTT.

This clonotype was seen ten or more times. The chain has TRBV11-2 and TRBJ2-2; D assignment may be TRBD1 or TRBD2 (6 bases each). CDR1 is SGHAT and CDR2 is FQNNGV in the germline V gene. Trimming removed 5 bases from V and 2 bases from J, with 15 bases in between. CDR3 size: 16 residues. CDR3 residues: CASSPQRGLNTGELFF. For the CDR3, the DNA is TGTGCCAGCAGCCCGCAACGGGGGCTCAACACCGGGGAGCTGTTTTTT.

This clonotype appeared many times. The gene calls are TRBV28 and TRBJ2-7; possible D gene TRBD1, 5 bases. V was cut by 1 base and J by 5 bases, with 12 bases left in between. CDR3 size: 14 residues. Germline lookup yields CDR1 MDHEN and CDR2 SYDVKM. CDR3: CASSLSGGAHEQYF. CDR3 coding DNA: TGTGCCAGCAGTTTATCGGGTGGGGCCCACGAGCAGTACTTC.

The chain has TRBV4-1 and TRBJ2-7, with D uncertain. Germline loops: CDR1 MGHRA, CDR2 YSYEKL. V lost 2 bases and J lost 3, with 11 bases in between. CDR3 length equals 14 residues. The CDR3 DNA sequence: TGCGCCAGCAGCCAATCTGGCTCGGTCTACGAGCAGTACTTC. Translation: CASSQSGSVYEQYF.

This clonotype was picked up many times. V is TRBV25-1 and J is TRBJ2-7, with D possibly being TRBD1 (6 bases). V was cut by 1 base and J by 7 bases, with 8 bases left in between. The length of the CDR3 is 12 residues. Germline CDR1 is MGHDK and CDR2 is SYGVNS. CDR3 sequence reads: CASSELRGEQYF. CDR3 sequence (DNA): TGTGCCAGCAGTGAATTGAGGGGGGAGCAGTACTTC.

CDR3 residues: CASSLQGAHNYGYTF. The CDR3 bases are TGTGCCAGTTCGCTACAGGGGGCTCATAACTATGGCTACACCTTC. This chain connects TRBV6-1 to TRBJ1-2, with 9 bases that match TRBD1. This CDR3 comprises 15 residues. CDR1 MNHNS and CDR2 SASEGT come from the germline V gene. Trimming cost V 9 bases and J 1 base; bases outside gene matches: 9.

Ten or more counts support this clonotype. The chain couples TRBV6-1 to TRBJ2-7; D perhaps matches TRBD2 (5 bases). Germline V lookup: CDR1 MNHNS, CDR2 SASEGT. V lost 6 bases and J lost 4, with 16 bases in between. CDR3 size: 14 residues. The CDR3: CASSLSGSWYEQYF. The CDR3 region has the DNA TGTGCCAGCAGCTTGTCGGGGTCATGGTACGAGCAGTACTTC.

This clonotype has ten or more counts. The gene calls are TRBV13 and TRBJ1-3, with D perhaps TRBD1 (6 bases). The germline V and J ends were trimmed by 1 base and 4 bases, with 11 bases remaining between them. This CDR3 has 15 residues. Germline V CDR1 and CDR2: PRHDT, FYEKMQ (reference sequence). In nucleotides, the CDR3 is TGTGCCAGCAGCTTAGACAGGGCAGAAGGAAACACCATATATTTT. This sequence encodes CASSLDRAEGNTIYF.

The table lists this clonotype with many counts. The chain has TRBV6-2 or TRBV6-3 and TRBJ1-3; D is uncertain. The CDR3 has 15 residues. The germline V gene has CDR1 MNHEY and CDR2 SVGEGT. Trimming shortened V by 3 bases and J by 2 bases, and 11 bases separated the two germline ends. This chain's CDR3 is CASSYPVGPGNTIYF. In DNA, the CDR3 is TGTGCCAGCAGTTATCCGGTCGGGCCTGGAAACACCATATATTTT.

This clonotype was found many times. The rearrangement joins TRBV7-2 to TRBJ2-7; possibly TRBD1 for D (6 bases). CDR3 length: 14 residues. Per germline, CDR1 SGHTA and CDR2 FQGNSA. Trimming left V 5 bases short and J 2 bases short, with 13 bases between. The CDR3 protein is CASSLKGVAYEQYF. The CDR3 DNA follows: TGTGCCAGCAGCCTCAAGGGGGTTGCCTACGAGCAGTACTTC. Combining the CDR3 with reference TRBV7-2 and TRBJ2-7 gives the whole variable domain GAGVSQSPSNKVTEKGKDVELRCDPISGHTALYWYRQSLGQGLEFLIYFQGNSAPDKSGLPSDRFSAERTGGSVSTLTIQRTQQEDSAVYLCASSLKGVAYEQYFGPGTRLTVT.

This clonotype was observed many times. The chain couples TRBV5-1 to TRBJ1-1; tentatively, D is TRBD1 (6 bases). V was pared by 4 bases and J by 8 bases, with 18 bases between. The CDR3 contains 14 residues. The germline CDR1 and CDR2 sequences are SGHRS and YFSETQ. The CDR3 protein is CASSPEVADSEAFF. The CDR3 DNA reads as TGCGCCAGCAGCCCTGAAGTAGCGGACAGCGAAGCTTTCTTT. The full variable domain, completed using reference TRBV5-1 and TRBJ1-1, is KAGVTQTPRYLIKTRGQQVTLSCSPISGHRSVSWYQQTPGQGLQFLFEYFSETQRNKGNFPGRFSGRQFSNSRSEMNVSTLELGDSALYLCASSPEVADSEAFFGQGTRLTVV.

This clonotype was seen at least ten times. The rearrangement joins TRBV28 to TRBJ1-1; 8 bases agree with TRBD1. CDR1 and CDR2 (germline): MDHEN, SYDVKM. V dropped 4 bases and J dropped 1; count of bases not matched to a gene: 8. This CDR3 has 16 amino acids. CDR3: CASSWGGQGTNTEAFF. The CDR3 nucleotides are TGTGCCAGCAGTTGGGGCGGACAGGGCACGAACACTGAAGCTTTCTTT.

This clonotype occurred a few times. This chain joins TRBV11-2 and TRBJ2-7; D is ambiguous. V lost 1 base, J lost 0 bases, and 10 bases lay in between. CDR3 size: 15 residues. Looked up from germline, CDR1 is SGHAT and CDR2 is FQNNGV. DNA of the CDR3: TGTGCCAGCAGCTTAGTTAGCTTGAGCTCCTACGAGCAGTACTTC. Protein product: CASSLVSLSSYEQYF.

This clonotype was counted ten times or more. This rearrangement joins TRBV28 to TRBJ1-5; TRBD1 matches at 10 bases. CDR3 length equals 13 residues. Germline loops: CDR1 MDHEN, CDR2 SYDVKM. Germline trimming cut 6 bases from V and 6 bases from J; bases unmatched to any gene: 2. CDR3 sequence: CASRRQGAQPQHF. The CDR3 nucleotides read TGTGCCAGCAGGAGACAGGGGGCTCAGCCCCAGCATTTT. Looking up the rest from reference TRBV28 and TRBJ1-5 gives the full variable domain: DVKVTQSSRYLVKRTGEKVFLECVQDMDHENMFWYRQDPGLGLRLIYFSYDVKMKEKGDIPEGYSVSREKKERFSLILESASTNQTSMYLCASRRQGAQPQHFGDGTRLSIL.

This clonotype was seen at least ten times. This chain links TRBV15 with TRBJ2-7; 9 bases map to TRBD2. CDR1 LNHNV and CDR2 YYDKDF come from the germline V gene (reference sequence). This CDR3 contains 14 residues. The junction had 8 bases not matched to a gene; V was cut back by 1 base and J by 10 bases. The CDR3 loop reads CATSRALGSGRQYF. CDR3 in DNA: TGTGCCACCAGCAGAGCCCTGGGTAGCGGGAGACAGTACTTC.

This clonotype has ten or more counts. The chain joins TRBV7-3 to TRBJ2-5, with D uncertain. V was shortened by 6 bases and J by 5 bases, with 13 bases between the two germline ends. The CDR3 runs to 13 residues. Germline CDR1 SGHTA, CDR2 FQGTGA. For the CDR3, the DNA is TGTGCCAGCAGTTCGAGCAGCTTGGAGACCCAGTACTTC. It encodes CASSSSSLETQYF.

The table lists this clonotype with many counts. The genes are TRBV27 and TRBJ1-5; the match to TRBD1 covers 9 bases. The V and J ends lost 5 bases and 0 bases, in that order; junction bases with no gene match: 5. CDR1 MNHEY and CDR2 SMNVEV come from the germline V gene (reference sequence). This CDR3 spans 16 amino acids. CDR3 nucleotides: TGTGCCAGCAGTATCGGGACAGGGTATAGCAATCAGCCCCAGCATTTT. The encoded protein is CASSIGTGYSNQPQHF.

This clonotype was recorded many times. V usage is TRBV12-3 or TRBV12-4 and J usage is TRBJ2-2, with D perhaps TRBD2 (6 bases). CDR3 length: 18 amino acids. Deletions cut 3 bases from V and 5 bases from J, with 22 bases between. The CDR3 nucleotides are TGTGCCAGCAGTTTTCCTAGGTACGGGGACTCCCGAACCGGGGAGCTGTTTTTT. Its protein product is CASSFPRYGDSRTGELFF.

This clonotype was found many times. The chain carries TRBV27 and TRBJ2-2, with D unresolved. Germline-derived CDR1 and CDR2 are MNHEY and SMNVEV (reference sequence). The V gene lost 4 bases and the J gene lost 4 bases, with 16 bases spanning the gap. The CDR3 totals 16 residues. CDR3 sequence: CASSCYLPRCTGELFF. The CDR3 nucleotides read TGTGCCAGCAGTTGTTACCTCCCGCGGTGCACCGGGGAGCTGTTTTTT.

In this sample, this clonotype turned up once. The gene calls are TRBV19 and TRBJ2-7; D is ambiguous. Per the germline V gene, CDR1 is LNHDA and CDR2 is SQIVND (reference sequence). The CDR3 sequence is 14 residues long. The ends were cut back, 3 bases at V and 2 bases at J, with 11 bases in the middle. The CDR3 spells CASSIGRPTYEQYF. The DNA for the CDR3 is TGTGCCAGTAGTATCGGACGGCCCACCTACGAGCAGTACTTC.